The sequence of this T cell receptor beta chain was determined in a study of cytomegalovirus exposure and HLA in healthy donors (dated by TCRdb to about 2017). Study-wide context: In an earlier analysis of some 550 of the donors, under 300 Gb of sequence data and 120 million or so unique TCR beta sequences from 150 million to 200 million T cells were reported. Approximately 310 gigabases of sequencing data and tens of millions of unique TCR sequences were included in an early release covering 550 to 650 HLA-typed donors. Of the roughly 400 genotyped donors, roughly 80% fell in the genetic ancestry cluster associated with self-reported Caucasian donors. The study aimed to test whether signatures of past pathogen exposure could be identified by cataloging public T cell receptors. The study used immunosequencing to profile the T cell repertoires of hundreds of subjects and linked those repertoires to cytomegalovirus serostatus. Besides the first cohort of some 670 subjects, a separate validation cohort made up of 95 to 150 different subjects was used. High-throughput TCR immunosequencing, statistical association of individual TCRs with disease status, and machine learning were combined to predict cytomegalovirus infection status. A later analysis re-analyzed previously published TCR beta repertoires from roughly 630 donors and added high-resolution HLA genotyping to study TCR occurrence patterns. Rather than drawing on any new phenotypic data, the later analysis identified candidate immune exposures from TCR beta sequences and the way those sequences occurred across donors. To decide whether each TCR beta V gene segment behaved as functional or pseudogenic, an earlier analysis of approximately 600 of the donors relied on high-throughput TCR beta sequencing. Donor age, sex, ethnicity and CMV serostatus were compiled alongside the repertoire data. In a later genetic analysis, genome-wide SNP genotypes for about 55% of the roughly 700 donors were used, and that subset was treated as a discovery cohort. Every repertoire in the discovery cohort had been generated on one and the same sequencing platform. HLA typing covered class I and class II loci at four-digit resolution. Typing coverage differed by locus: A, B, C, DRB1 and DQB1 were typed in roughly 620-630 donors, DQA1 in 500 to 550, DPA1 in 600 to 610, and DPB1 in 450 to 480. A few DR-DQ haplotypes were treated as single units for association and clustering because of strong linkage in the cohort. Among around 400 genotyped donors of the cohort, an average of around 240,000 unique TCR beta nucleotide sequences was sequenced per donor, of which 15% to 20% were non-productive.

At the junction V is shortened by 0 bases and J by 9 bases, with 18 bases in between. From cysteine to phenylalanine, the CDR3 is 16 amino acids long. Of the read, only the CDR3 DNA is kept; its 48 bases are in frame from base 1. The germline V gene sets CDR1 to LGHNA and CDR2 to YSLEER. General study outcomes and caveats: When HLA alleles, especially DR and DQ, strongly co-occurred, TCR associations were difficult to assign to individual alleles. In a later analysis, HLA-associated TCR beta chains showed more clonal expansion and lower generation probabilities than non-associated chains that were equally common. In an earlier analysis of around 600 of the donors, most TCR beta V segments were observed in productive rearrangements about 87% or about 30% of the time, broadly matching IMGT annotations. In a later analysis, several top co-occurrence clusters were reported to appear linked to parvovirus B19, influenza, CMV and Epstein-Barr virus. Correlated functional status among segregating V segments might be attributable to linkage disequilibrium, but an unknown experimental factor could not be ruled out. In both the original and validation cohorts, the classifier was reported to diagnose cytomegalovirus status with high specificity and sensitivity. For the cohort, immune exposure information was limited to CMV serostatus. Because counts were too low, around 18 rarely observed V segments, including chromosome 9 orphons, were left out of the earlier analysis of several hundred of the donors. Specific HLA alleles were associated with 15,000 to 20,000 TCR beta sequences at a false discovery rate of 0.05 in a later analysis. The 87-base-pair reads could not distinguish some IMGT-functional V segments, including TRBV6-2 and TRBV6-3, so those segments were excluded. A further reported finding was that TCR beta sequences accurately predicted the HLA-A and HLA-B alleles for most subjects in the first cohort. The study listed around 160 TCR beta chains as associated with cytomegalovirus. Most CMV-associated TCR beta chains appeared to be HLA-restricted in a later analysis, and the HLA associations seemed to be driven largely by CMV exposure. Compared with the roughly 710-donor mean, donors in an Asian-associated ancestry cluster had fewer N-insertions in productive TCRs, according to a later genetic analysis. Presence/absence analyses assumed roughly uniform sequencing depth across donors, an assumption that may not hold. Most TCR sequences were observed very rarely across donors, whereas some public TCRs were present in many individuals. In vitro tests confirmed that a few of the cytomegalovirus-associated TCR beta chains recognize cytomegalovirus antigens. A group of highly shared sequence variants was considered likely to be a technical artifact of the sequencing pipeline. Because HLA typing was unavailable for some donors at each locus, only the typed subset was used in association tests. A later genetic analysis associated a missense DCLRE1C variant with V-gene and J-gene trimming of TCR beta chains, and an independent cohort replicated the association. Only TCR beta chains were sequenced in this cohort, and the absence of alpha or paired-chain data limited detectable features. A later analysis found that TCR association rates varied across HLA loci, with DRB1 alleles showing the most associated TCRs and HLA-C alleles the fewest. The authors suggested that the approach could potentially be extended to other disease states and immunological phenotypes.

On this clone itself: The specificity of this receptor is unknown. No quality values exist for individual bases; no much larger clone is one base distant.

Libraries were made using the immunoSEQ multiplex PCR assay. For the multiplex PCR, a mixture combining 60 forward primers for TCR Vbeta segments and 13 reverse primers for TCR Jbeta segments was used. The CDR3 region of rearranged TCR beta genes was amplified from genomic DNA by a multiplex PCR assay. The amplified TCR beta libraries were sequenced on the Illumina HiSeq System as 87-base-pair reads. For the original study's pipeline: A later analysis tallied around 80 million unique TCR beta chains across the 666 repertoires, and about 10 million of those chains were shared by two or more donors. To remove PCR and sequencing errors, raw reads were error-corrected and collapsed into unique sequences using a nearest-neighbor algorithm that merged closely related sequences. V, D and J gene segments were assigned by aligning CDR3 sequences to IMGT reference sequences. Each retained sequence needed at least a six-nucleotide match to both a V gene segment and a J gene segment. A rearrangement was called productive if the CDR3 had no stop codons and remained in frame with V and J, and every other rearrangement was called non-productive. CDR3 was defined according to IMGT convention as the region running from the second conserved V-encoded cysteine to the conserved J-encoded phenylalanine. The earlier analysis of some 550 of the donors excluded any sequence lacking an unambiguous match to a single V gene segment. In an earlier analysis of approximately 590 of the donors, V segments were called functional above 56.7% productive rearrangements and were called segregating when the between-donor standard deviation exceeded 5%. A statistical classification framework was developed to diagnose cytomegalovirus status using the catalog of TCR beta chain sequences. V and J gene assignment, in a later analysis, came from comparing TCR nucleotide sequences with IMGT/GENE-DB human TR gene sequences. In a later analysis, CDR3 sequences and most-parsimonious VDJ recombination scenarios were assigned using the TCRdist pipeline. In a later analysis, each TCR beta chain was defined by its CDR3 amino acid sequence together with its V-gene family, and reads without a unique V-gene family were excluded. In a later analysis, 500 to 700 highly shared, low-generation-probability nucleotide sequences were removed to address suspected cross-contamination and a sequencing artifact. For each public chain, a later analysis derived a clonal expansion index from normalized ranks of inferred template counts within each repertoire. In a later analysis, generation probabilities were computed using a VDJ recombination model fitted to out-of-frame rearrangements, and the results were checked against IGoR. In a later analysis, hypergeometric tests were used to score TCR-TCR, TCR-HLA and TCR-CMV co-occurrence, with a repertoire-size bias correction applied to TCR pairs. False discovery rates were estimated in a later analysis by permuting HLA or CMV assignments 20 times. A later analysis grouped co-occurring TCRs with DBSCAN, adding TCRdist sequence similarity when clustering within HLA-allele-positive subsets. Repertoires with fewer than 30,000 or more than 120,000 public chains were left out of co-occurrence clustering, as were four to six repertoires with anomalous nucleotide sharing. TCRdb mirrors the immuneACCESS table, restricted to in-frame sequences. Some clones are absent from its copies; in checked studies, under half trace to an unresolved V gene, and the reason for the others is unknown. The D gene and trimming were derived from the DNA, and the V and J assignments and clone size from that table. Recorded for this sample are roughly 100,000 clones; under 80% of them occurred a single time. The ten most abundant clones make up 10% of the sample.

The cohort comprised some 680 healthy bone marrow donors. Cohort members were all nominally healthy when sampled, although unrecorded immune exposures were likely present. The donor was CMV seropositive and belonged to the group of 250 to 300 seropositive cohort members. A peripheral blood sample was provided by each donor, and peripheral blood mononuclear cells were used for TCR beta sequencing. The Qiagen DNeasy Blood Extraction Kit was used to extract genomic DNA from the blood cell samples. The chain couples TRBV4-3 to TRBJ2-1, and TRBD2 may be the D gene, going by 6 matching bases. The source material was PBMCs. This TCR was sampled from a woman under 30 in good health and CMV-seropositive. CDR3 protein: CASSQDERLGFGEQFF. The DNA is as follows: TGCGCCAGCAGCCAAGATGAAAGACTAGGGTTTGGTGAGCAGTTCTTC.